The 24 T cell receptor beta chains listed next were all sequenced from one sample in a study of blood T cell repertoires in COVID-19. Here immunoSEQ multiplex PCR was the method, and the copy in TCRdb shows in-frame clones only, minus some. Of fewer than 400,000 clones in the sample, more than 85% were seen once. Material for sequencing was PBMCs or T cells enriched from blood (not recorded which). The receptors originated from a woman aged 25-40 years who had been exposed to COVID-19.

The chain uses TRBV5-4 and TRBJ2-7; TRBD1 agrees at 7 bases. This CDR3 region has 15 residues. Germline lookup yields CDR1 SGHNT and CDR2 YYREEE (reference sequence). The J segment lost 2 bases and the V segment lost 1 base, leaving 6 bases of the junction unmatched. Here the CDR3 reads CASSLNDRDTYEQYF. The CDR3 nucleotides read TGTGCCAGCAGCTTGAACGACAGGGATACCTACGAGCAGTACTTC.

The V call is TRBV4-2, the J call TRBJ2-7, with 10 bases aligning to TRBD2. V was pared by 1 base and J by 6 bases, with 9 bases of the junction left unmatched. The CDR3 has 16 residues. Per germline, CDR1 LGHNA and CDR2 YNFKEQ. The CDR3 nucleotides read TGTGCCAGCAGCCAAGTTGTAGAGCGGGGGGGCCTCGAGCAGTACTTC. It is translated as CASSQVVERGGLEQYF.

DNA of the CDR3: TGTGCCACCAGCCAAGATAGTTTACGGCCCCAGCATTTT. Encoded protein: CATSQDSLRPQHF. This chain joins TRBV15 and TRBJ1-5; D not certain. Germline-derived CDR1 and CDR2 are LNHNV and YYDKDF (reference sequence). This CDR3 is 13 amino acids long. V lost 5 bases to trimming and J lost 9 bases, with 14 bases between them.

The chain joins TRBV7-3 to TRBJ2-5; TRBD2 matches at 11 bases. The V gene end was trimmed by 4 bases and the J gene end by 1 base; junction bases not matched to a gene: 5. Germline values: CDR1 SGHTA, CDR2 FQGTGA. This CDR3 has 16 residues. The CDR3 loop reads CASSYLAGGPQETQYF. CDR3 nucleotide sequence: TGTGCCAGCAGCTATCTAGCGGGGGGACCCCAAGAGACCCAGTACTTC.

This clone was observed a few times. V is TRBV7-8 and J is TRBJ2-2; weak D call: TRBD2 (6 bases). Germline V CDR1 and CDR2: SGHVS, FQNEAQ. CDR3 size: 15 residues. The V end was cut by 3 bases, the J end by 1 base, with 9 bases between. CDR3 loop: CASSFQGLNTGELFF. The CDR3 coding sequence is TGTGCCAGCAGCTTCCAGGGACTGAACACCGGGGAGCTGTTTTTT.

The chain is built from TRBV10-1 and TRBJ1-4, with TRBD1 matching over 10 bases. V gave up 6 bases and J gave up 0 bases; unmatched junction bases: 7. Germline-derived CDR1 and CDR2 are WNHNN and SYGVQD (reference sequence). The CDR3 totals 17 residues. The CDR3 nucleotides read TGCGCCAGCAGCTTCGGACAGGGGGTTGCAACTAATGAAAAACTGTTTTTT. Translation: CASSFGQGVATNEKLFF.

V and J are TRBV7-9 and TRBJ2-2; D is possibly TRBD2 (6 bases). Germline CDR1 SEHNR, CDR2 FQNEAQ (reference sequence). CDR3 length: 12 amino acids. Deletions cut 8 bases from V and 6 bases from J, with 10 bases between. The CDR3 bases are TGTGCCAGCGGGCCGGGGGCCGGGGAGCTGTTTTTT. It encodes CASGPGAGELFF.

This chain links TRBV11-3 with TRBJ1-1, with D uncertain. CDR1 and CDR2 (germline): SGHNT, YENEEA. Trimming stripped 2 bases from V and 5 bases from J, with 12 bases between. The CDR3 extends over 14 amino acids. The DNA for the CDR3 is TGTGCCAGCAGCTTAATGGGAGTCGGAACTGAAGCTTTCTTT. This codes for CASSLMGVGTEAFF.

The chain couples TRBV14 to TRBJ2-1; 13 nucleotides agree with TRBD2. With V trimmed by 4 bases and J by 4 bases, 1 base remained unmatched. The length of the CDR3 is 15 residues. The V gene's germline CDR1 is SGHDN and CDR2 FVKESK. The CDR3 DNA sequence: TGTGCCAGCAGCCCACTAGCGGGGGGGTACAATGAGCAGTTCTTC. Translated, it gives CASSPLAGGYNEQFF.

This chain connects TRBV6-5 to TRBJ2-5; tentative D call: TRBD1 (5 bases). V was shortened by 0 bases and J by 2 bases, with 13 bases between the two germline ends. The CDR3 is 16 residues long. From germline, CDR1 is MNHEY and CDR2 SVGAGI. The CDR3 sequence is CASSYSLWGRQETQYF. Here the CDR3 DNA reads TGTGCCAGCAGTTACTCGTTATGGGGCAGACAAGAGACCCAGTACTTC.

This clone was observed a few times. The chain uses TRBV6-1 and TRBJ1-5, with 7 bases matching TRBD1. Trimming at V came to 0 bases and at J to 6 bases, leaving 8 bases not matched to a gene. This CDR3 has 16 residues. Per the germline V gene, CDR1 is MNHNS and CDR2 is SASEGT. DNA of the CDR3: TGTGCCAGCAGTGAAGCCCCCGCGGGGACAGTTCAGCCCCAGCATTTT. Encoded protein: CASSEAPAGTVQPQHF.

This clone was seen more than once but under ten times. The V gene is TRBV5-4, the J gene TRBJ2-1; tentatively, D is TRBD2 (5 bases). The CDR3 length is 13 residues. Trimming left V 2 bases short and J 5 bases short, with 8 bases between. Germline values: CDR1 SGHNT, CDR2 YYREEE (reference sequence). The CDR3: CASSFSSNNEQFF. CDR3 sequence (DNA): TGTGCCAGCAGCTTTTCTAGCAACAATGAGCAGTTCTTC.

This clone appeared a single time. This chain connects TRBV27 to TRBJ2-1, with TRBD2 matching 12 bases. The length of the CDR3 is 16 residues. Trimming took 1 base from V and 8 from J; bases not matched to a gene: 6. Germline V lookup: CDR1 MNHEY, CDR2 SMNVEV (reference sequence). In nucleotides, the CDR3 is TGTGCCAGCAGTTTATTGCCTAGCGGGGGGGCTGATGAGCAGTTCTTC. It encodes CASSLLPSGGADEQFF.

CDR3 DNA sequence: TGTGCCAGCAGCGTAGGAACAGGGGGTAAAACCCACTATGGCTACACCTTC. Residues: CASSVGTGGKTHYGYTF. J is TRBJ1-2 and V is TRBV9; 8 bases align to TRBD1. V shed 0 bases, J shed 3 bases, and the junction held 10 bases outside the gene matches. This CDR3 is 17 amino acids long. CDR1 SGDLS and CDR2 YYNGEE come from the germline V gene.

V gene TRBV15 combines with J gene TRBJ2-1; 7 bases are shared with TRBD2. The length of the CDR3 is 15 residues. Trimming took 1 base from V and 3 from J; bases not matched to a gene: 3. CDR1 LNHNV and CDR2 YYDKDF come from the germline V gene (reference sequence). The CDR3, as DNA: TGTGCCACCAGCAGAGGGGGGGAGGGCTACAATGAGCAGTTCTTC. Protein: CATSRGGEGYNEQFF.

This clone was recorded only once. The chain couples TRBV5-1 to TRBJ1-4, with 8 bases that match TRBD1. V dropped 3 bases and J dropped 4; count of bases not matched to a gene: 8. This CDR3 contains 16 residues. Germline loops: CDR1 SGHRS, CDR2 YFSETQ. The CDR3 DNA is TGCGCCAGCAGCTCTCAGGGGGCCGCCCATAATGAAAAACTGTTTTTT. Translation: CASSSQGAAHNEKLFF.

The CDR3 protein is CASSFPSHTSGGSFNLQETQYF. In nucleotides, the CDR3 is TGCGCCAGCAGCTTCCCCAGTCATACTAGCGGGGGGTCCTTCAACTTACAAGAGACCCAGTACTTC. The J gene is TRBJ2-5, the V gene TRBV5-1; TRBD2 matches 12 bases. With V trimmed by 2 bases and J by 2 bases, 22 bases remained unmatched. This CDR3 is 22 amino acids long. Germline assignment: CDR1 SGHRS and CDR2 YFSETQ.

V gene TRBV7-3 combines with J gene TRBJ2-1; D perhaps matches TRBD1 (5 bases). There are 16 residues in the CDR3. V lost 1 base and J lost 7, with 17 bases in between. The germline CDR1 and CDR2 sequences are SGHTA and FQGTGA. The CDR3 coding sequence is TGTGCCAGCAGCTTAATGGCACCTAGTGGGGCAAATGAGCAGTTCTTC. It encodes CASSLMAPSGANEQFF.

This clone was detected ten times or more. The chain's CDR3 is CASSGGTSGVETQYF. The CDR3 nucleotides read TGCGCCAGCAGCGGGGGGACTAGCGGGGTAGAGACCCAGTACTTC. The rearrangement joins TRBV5-1 to TRBJ2-5; TRBD2 aligns across 13 bases. The V gene's germline CDR1 is SGHRS and CDR2 YFSETQ. The V segment lost 4 bases and the J segment 4 bases; nucleotides outside the gene matches: 4. The CDR3 consists of 15 residues.

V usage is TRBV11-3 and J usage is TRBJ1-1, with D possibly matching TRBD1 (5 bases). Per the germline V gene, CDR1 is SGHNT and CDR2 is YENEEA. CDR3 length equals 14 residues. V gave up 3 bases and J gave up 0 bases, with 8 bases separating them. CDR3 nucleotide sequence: TGTGCCAGCAGCTTGGGGGGGGTGAACACTGAAGCTTTCTTT. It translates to CASSLGGVNTEAFF.

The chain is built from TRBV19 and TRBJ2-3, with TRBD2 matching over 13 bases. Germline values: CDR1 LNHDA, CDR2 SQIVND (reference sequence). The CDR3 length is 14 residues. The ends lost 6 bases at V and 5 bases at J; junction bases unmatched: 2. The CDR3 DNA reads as TGTGCCAGTAGGACTAGCGGGGGGCGAGATACGCAGTATTTT. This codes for CASRTSGGRDTQYF.

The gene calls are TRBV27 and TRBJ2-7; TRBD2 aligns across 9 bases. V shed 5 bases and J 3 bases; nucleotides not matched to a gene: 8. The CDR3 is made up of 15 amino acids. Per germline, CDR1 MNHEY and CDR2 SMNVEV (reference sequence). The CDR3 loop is CASSTSGGYIYEQYF. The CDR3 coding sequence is TGTGCCAGCAGTACGAGCGGGGGGTACATCTACGAGCAGTACTTC.

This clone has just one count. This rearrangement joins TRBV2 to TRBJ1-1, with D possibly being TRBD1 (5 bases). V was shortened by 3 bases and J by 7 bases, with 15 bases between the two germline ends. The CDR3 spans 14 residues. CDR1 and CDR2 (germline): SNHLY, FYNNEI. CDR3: CASSEGQRRVEAFF. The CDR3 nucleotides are TGTGCCAGCAGTGAGGGGCAAAGAAGAGTTGAAGCTTTCTTT.

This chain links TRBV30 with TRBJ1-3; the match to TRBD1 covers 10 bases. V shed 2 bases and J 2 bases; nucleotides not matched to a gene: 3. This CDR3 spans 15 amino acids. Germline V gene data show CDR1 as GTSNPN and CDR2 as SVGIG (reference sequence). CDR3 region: CAWSLTGGPGNTIYF. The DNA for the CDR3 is TGTGCCTGGAGTTTGACAGGGGGCCCTGGAAACACCATATATTTT.